This is a list of T cell receptor beta chains from one sample in a study of blood T cell repertoires in COVID-19. Sequencing was performed with immunoSEQ multiplex PCR; in TCRdb, only in-frame clones are kept and a portion is missing. The data hold fewer than 350,000 clones, with nearly 90% observed a single time. The source material was PBMCs or T cells enriched from blood (not recorded which). These receptors originate from a young woman with acute COVID-19. CDR3s leave out the opening cysteine and the closing phenylalanine or tryptophan.

v_call	j_call	cdr3_length	cdr3_aa
TRBV19	TRBJ2-1	18	ASSVDRGLPGLSGFNEQF
TRBV6-4	TRBJ1-2	13	ASSPGAGQPYGYT
TRBV7-2	TRBJ2-2	14	ASSSRLGEITGELF
TRBV27	TRBJ2-7	13	ASSSTGSPFYEQY
TRBV7-9	TRBJ2-1	14	ASSSLFGGSYNEQF
TRBV10-1	TRBJ2-3	15	ASSAYLTSGNTDTQY
TRBV5-8	TRBJ1-6	11	ASSLLENSPLH
TRBV7-2	TRBJ2-1	12	ASSPGGPGNEQF
TRBV6-5	TRBJ2-7	13	ASSRTVRKISGMN
TRBV9	TRBJ2-7	12	ASSVGGGNYEQY
TRBV15	TRBJ2-1	12	ATKSGSSVDEQF
TRBV4-3	TRBJ2-1	14	ASSQGAGVPYNEQF
TRBV7-9	TRBJ2-7	14	ASSLGVGTGNYEQY
TRBV5-6	TRBJ2-7	14	ASSLDSRETAYEQY
TRBV7-9	TRBJ2-1	14	ASSPQLAGGPNEQF
TRBV12-3/TRBV12-4	TRBJ2-3	9	ASSSSGRAY
TRBV9	TRBJ2-3	15	ASSEELLAEQANTQY
TRBV5-6	TRBJ1-3	13	ASSFGRGWGNTIY
TRBV19	TRBJ2-2	14	ASSISGTGYTGELF
TRBV27	TRBJ2-5	13	AIRETGTGTETQY
TRBV24-1	TRBJ2-2	13	ATSDRQGNTGELF